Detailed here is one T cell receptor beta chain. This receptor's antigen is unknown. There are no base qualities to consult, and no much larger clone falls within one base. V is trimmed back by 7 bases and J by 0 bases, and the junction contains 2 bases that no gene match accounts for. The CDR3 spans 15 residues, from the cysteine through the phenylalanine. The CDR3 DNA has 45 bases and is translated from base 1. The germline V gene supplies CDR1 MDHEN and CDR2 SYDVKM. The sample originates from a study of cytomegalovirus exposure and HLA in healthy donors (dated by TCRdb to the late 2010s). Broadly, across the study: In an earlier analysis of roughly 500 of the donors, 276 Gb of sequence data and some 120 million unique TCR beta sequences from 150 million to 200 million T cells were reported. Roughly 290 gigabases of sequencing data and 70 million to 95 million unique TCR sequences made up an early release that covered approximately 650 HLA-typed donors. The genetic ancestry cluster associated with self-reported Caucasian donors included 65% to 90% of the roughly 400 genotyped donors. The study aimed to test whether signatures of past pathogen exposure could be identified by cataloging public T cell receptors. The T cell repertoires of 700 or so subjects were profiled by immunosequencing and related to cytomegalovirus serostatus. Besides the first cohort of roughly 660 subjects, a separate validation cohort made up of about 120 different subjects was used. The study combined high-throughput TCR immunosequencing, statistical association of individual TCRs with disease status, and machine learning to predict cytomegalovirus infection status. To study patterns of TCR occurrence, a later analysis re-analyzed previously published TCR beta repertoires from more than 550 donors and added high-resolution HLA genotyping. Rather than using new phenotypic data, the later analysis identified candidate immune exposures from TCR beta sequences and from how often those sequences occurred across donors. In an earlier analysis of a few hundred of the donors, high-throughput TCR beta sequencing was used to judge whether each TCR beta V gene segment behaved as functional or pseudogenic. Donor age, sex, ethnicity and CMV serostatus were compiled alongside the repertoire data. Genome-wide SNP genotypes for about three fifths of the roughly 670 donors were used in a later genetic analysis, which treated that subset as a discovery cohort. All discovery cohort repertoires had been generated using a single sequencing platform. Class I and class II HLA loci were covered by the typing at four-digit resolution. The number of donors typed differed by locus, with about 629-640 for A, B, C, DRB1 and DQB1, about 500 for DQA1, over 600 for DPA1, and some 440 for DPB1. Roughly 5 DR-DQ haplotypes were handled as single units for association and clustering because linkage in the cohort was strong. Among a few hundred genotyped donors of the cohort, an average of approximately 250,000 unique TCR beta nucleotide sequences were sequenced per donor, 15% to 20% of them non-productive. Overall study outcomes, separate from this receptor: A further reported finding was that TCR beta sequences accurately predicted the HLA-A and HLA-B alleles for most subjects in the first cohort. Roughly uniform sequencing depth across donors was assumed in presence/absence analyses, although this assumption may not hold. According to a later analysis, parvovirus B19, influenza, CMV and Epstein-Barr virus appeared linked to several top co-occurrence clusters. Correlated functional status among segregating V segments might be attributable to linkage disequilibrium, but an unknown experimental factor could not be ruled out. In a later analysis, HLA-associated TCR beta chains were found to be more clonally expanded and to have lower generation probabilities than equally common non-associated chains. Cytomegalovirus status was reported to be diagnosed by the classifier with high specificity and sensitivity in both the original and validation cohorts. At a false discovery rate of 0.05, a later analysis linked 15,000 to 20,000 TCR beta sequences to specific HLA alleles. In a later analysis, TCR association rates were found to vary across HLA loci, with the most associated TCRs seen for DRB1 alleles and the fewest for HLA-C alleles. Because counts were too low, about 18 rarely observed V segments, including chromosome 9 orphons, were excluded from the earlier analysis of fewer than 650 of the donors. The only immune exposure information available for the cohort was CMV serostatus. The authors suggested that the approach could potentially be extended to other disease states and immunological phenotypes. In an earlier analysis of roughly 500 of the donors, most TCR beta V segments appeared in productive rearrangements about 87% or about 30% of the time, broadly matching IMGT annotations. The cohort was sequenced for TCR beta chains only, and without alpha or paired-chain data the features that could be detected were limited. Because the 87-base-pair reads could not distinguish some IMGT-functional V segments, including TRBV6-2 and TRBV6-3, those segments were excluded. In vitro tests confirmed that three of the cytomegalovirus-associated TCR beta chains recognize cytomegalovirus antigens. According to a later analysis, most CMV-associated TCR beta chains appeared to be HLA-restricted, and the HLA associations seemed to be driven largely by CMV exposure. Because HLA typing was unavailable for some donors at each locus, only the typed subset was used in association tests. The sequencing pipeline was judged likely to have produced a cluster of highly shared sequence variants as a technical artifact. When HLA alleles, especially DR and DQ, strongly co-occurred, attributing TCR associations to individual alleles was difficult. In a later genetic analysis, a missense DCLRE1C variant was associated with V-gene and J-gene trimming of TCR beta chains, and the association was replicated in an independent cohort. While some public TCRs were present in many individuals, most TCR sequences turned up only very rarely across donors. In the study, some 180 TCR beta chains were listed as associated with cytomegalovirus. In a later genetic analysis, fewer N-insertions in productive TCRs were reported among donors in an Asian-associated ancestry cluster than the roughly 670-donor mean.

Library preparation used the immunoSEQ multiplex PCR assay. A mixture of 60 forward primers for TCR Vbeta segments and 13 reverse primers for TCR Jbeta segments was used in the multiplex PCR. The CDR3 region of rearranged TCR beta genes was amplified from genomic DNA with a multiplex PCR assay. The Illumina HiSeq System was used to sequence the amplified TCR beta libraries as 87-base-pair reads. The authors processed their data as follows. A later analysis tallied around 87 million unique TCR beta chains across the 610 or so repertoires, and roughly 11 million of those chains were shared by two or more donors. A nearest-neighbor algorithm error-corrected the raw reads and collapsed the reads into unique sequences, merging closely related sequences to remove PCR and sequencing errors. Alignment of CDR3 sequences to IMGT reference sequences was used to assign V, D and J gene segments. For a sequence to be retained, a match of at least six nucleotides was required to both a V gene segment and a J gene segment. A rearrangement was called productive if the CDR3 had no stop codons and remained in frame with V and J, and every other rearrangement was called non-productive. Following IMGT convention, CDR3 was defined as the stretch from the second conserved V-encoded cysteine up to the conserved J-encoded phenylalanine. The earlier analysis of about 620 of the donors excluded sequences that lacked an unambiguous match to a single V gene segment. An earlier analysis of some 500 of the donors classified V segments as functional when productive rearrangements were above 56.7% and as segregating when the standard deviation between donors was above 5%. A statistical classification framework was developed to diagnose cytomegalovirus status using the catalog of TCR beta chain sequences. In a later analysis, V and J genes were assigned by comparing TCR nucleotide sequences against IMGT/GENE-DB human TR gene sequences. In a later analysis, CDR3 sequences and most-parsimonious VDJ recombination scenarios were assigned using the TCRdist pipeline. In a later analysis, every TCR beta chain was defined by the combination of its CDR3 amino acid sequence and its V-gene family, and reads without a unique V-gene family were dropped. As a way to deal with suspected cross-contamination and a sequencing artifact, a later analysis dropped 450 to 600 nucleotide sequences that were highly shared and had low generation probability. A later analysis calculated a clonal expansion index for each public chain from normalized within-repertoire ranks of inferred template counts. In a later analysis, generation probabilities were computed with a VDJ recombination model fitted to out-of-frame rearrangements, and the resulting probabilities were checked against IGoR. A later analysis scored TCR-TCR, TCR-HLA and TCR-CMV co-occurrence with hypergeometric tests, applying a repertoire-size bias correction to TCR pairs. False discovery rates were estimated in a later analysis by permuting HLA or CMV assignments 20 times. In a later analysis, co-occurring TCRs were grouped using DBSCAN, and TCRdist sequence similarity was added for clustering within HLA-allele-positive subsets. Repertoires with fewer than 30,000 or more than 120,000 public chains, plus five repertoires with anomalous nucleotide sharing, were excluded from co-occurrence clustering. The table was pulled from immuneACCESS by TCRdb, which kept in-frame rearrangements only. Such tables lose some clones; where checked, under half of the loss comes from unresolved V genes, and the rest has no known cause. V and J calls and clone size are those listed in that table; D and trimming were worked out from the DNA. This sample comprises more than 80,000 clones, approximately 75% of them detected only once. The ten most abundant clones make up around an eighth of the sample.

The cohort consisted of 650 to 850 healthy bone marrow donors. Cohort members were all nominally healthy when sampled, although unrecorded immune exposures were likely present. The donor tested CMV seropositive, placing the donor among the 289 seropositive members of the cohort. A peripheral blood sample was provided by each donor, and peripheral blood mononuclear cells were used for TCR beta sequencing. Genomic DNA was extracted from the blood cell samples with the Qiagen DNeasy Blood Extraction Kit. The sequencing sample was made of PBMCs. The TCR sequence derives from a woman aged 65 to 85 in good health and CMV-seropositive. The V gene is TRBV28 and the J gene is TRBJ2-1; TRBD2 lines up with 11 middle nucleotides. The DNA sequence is TGTGCCAGCATCCTAGCGGGGGGCTCCTACAATGAGCAGTTCTTC. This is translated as CASILAGGSYNEQFF.